The rows below give T cell receptor beta chains drawn from one sample of a study of Ad26.COV2.S vaccination and SARS-CoV-2 variants. The data were produced by immunoSEQ multiplex PCR, yet TCRdb's version contains in-frame clones alone and is incomplete. The repertoire holds hundreds of thousands of clones, with 70% to 90% as singletons. The sample in question was peripheral blood, obtained in a trial of Ad26.COV2.S vaccine versus placebo. The receptors come from a person between 18 and 65 years old who received the Ad26.COV2.S COVID-19 vaccine or a placebo. CDR3s include the opening cysteine and the closing phenylalanine or tryptophan. A D gene is named only where the DNA matches it firmly. Clone size appears in some rows only: once, few, many, or a class for an expanded clone.

d_gene	j_gene	v_gene	abundance	CDR3nt	CDR3aa
TRBD1	TRBJ1-5	TRBV28	few	TGTGCCAGCAGTTCCACAGGGGGCAAGGGTCAGCCCCAGCATTTT	CASSSTGGKGQPQHF
NA	TRBJ1-6	TRBV6-5	NA	TGTGCCAGCAGTTACTGGGCCTCACCCCTCCACTTT	CASSYWASPLHF
TRBD1	TRBJ1-2	TRBV6-4	NA	TGTGCCAGCAGTGACTTTGGCAGGGGGATAGGCTACACCTTC	CASSDFGRGIGYTF
NA	TRBJ1-6	TRBV7-2	NA	TGTGCCAGCACCGCCCGGGGTTCCTATAATTCACCCCTCCACTTT	CASTARGSYNSPLHF
NA	TRBJ2-3	TRBV5-1	NA	TGCGCCAGCAGTTATCTGGATACGCAGTATTTT	CASSYLDTQYF
NA	TRBJ2-7	TRBV19	many	TGTGCCAGTAGTCCACCCCGACACGGAGGGATCTACGAGCAGTACTTC	CASSPPRHGGIYEQYF
TRBD1	TRBJ1-1	TRBV18	once	TGTGCCAGCTCACCTCGACAGGGGGGGATGAACACTGAAGCTTTCTTT	CASSPRQGGMNTEAFF
NA	TRBJ1-4	TRBV5-6	NA	TGTGCCAGCAGCCCCGGGGGCAGGGTCCGGGATGAAAAACTGTTTTTT	CASSPGGRVRDEKLFF
TRBD2	TRBJ2-5	TRBV2	NA	TGTGCCAGCAGTGAAAGCGGGAGGGCCTTTGTCGAGACCCAGTACTTC	CASSESGRAFVETQYF
TRBD2	TRBJ2-1	TRBV5-1	NA	TGCGCCAGCAGCAGCTTCGCGGCGGGGGGCGCAAGCTCCTACAATGAGCAGTTCTTC	CASSSFAAGGASSYNEQFF
NA	TRBJ2-3	TRBV7-6	once	TGTGCCAGCAGCTTAACAACAGCTTACACAGATACGCAGTATTTT	CASSLTTAYTDTQYF
TRBD1	TRBJ2-7	TRBV6-5	NA	TGTGCCAGCAGTTACTCCGGGGGGACAGGGGGCTACGAGCAGTACTTC	CASSYSGGTGGYEQYF
NA	TRBJ2-7	TRBV21-1	NA	TGTGCCAGCAGTGACGGGACTAGACACTACGAGCAGTACTTC	CASSDGTRHYEQYF
TRBD1	TRBJ2-3	TRBV5-1	once	TGCGCCAGCAAGGACAGGGGCACAGATACGCAGTATTTT	CASKDRGTDTQYF
NA	TRBJ2-3	TRBV7-2	NA	TGTGCCAGCAGCTTTAGGGTGGGGGAGGGCACAGATACGCAGTATTTT	CASSFRVGEGTDTQYF
NA	TRBJ1-2	TRBV27	NA	TGTGCCAGCAAACCTCAAATCGGAGGGTGGTATGGCTACACCTTC	CASKPQIGGWYGYTF
TRBD1	TRBJ2-3	TRBV7-6	once	TGTGCCAGCAGCCCCCGGACAGGGGGCCCAGATACGCAGTATTTT	CASSPRTGGPDTQYF
NA	TRBJ2-7	TRBV30	NA	TGTGCCTGGAGTGGGGACTACGAGCAGTACTTC	CAWSGDYEQYF
NA	TRBJ2-3	TRBV4-3	NA	TGCGCCAGCAGCCAAGATCCCTCAACTCGCACAGATACGCAGTATTTT	CASSQDPSTRTDTQYF
NA	TRBJ2-2	TRBV6-5	NA	TGTGCCAGCCGATTAGCGGCTTCGAACACCGGGGAGCTGTTTTTT	CASRLAASNTGELFF
TRBD1	TRBJ1-1	TRBV4-1	NA	TGCGCCAGCAGCCATTTAGGGACAGGGAACACTGAAGCTTTCTTT	CASSHLGTGNTEAFF
TRBD2	TRBJ2-1	TRBV15	NA	TGTGCCACCAGCAGAGATCTGAAACGGCTAGCGGCCTACAATGAGCAGTTCTTC	CATSRDLKRLAAYNEQFF
NA	TRBJ1-2	TRBV7-2	NA	TGTGCCAGCAGCCCCCGGGGCCTCGCGGCCTATGGCTACACCTTC	CASSPRGLAAYGYTF
NA	TRBJ2-2	TRBV5-1	NA	TGCGCCAGCAGCTTGGTCCCGGTCAGGGTTAATACCGGGGAGCTGTTTTTT	CASSLVPVRVNTGELFF
NA	TRBJ1-2	TRBV9	NA	TGTGCCAGCAGCCCCACCCCGACTGGCTATGGCTACACCTTC	CASSPTPTGYGYTF
TRBD2	TRBJ2-3	TRBV5-1	NA	TGCGCCAGCAGCTTGGCCACCCGGGGTAGCGGGGCCCATAGCACAGATACGCAGTATTTT	CASSLATRGSGAHSTDTQYF
NA	TRBJ2-7	TRBV28	NA	TGTGCCAGCACCTTGGGGTCTCTGGGGCTATACGAGCAGTACTTC	CASTLGSLGLYEQYF
NA	TRBJ2-7	TRBV13	once	TGTGCCAGCAGCTTACAGGGGGGCCACGAGCAGTACTTC	CASSLQGGHEQYF
NA	TRBJ2-2	TRBV2	NA	TGTGCCAGCAGGGCCGGGACTTCGAACACCGGGGAGCTGTTTTTT	CASRAGTSNTGELFF
NA	TRBJ2-7	TRBV4-3	NA	TGCGCCAGCAGCCAGCAACAGGGGGAGGGCTCCTACGAGCAGTACTTC	CASSQQQGEGSYEQYF
TRBD1	TRBJ2-1	TRBV10-3	NA	TGTGCCATCAGGTCAGACAGGGGGGTACGAAATGAGCAGTTCTTC	CAIRSDRGVRNEQFF
TRBD1	TRBJ1-3	TRBV6-8	few	TGTGCCAGCAGCCAGGGGGAACGGGGAAACGTAGATGGAAACACCATATATTTT	CASSQGERGNVDGNTIYF
NA	TRBJ2-5	TRBV9	NA	TGTGCCAGCAGCGGGCAGGGGGGACAAGAGACCCAGTACTTC	CASSGQGGQETQYF
TRBD1	TRBJ2-2	TRBV5-1	once	TGCGCCAGCAGCGGGCGGACAGGGGCCGGGGAGCTGTTTTTT	CASSGRTGAGELFF
NA	TRBJ2-3	TRBV5-4	NA	TGTGCCAGCAGCTTTCCATTGACTAGCACAGATACGCAGTATTTT	CASSFPLTSTDTQYF
NA	TRBJ1-5	TRBV2	NA	TGTGCCAGCAGTAACCAGGGACGTCGGCCCCAGCATTTT	CASSNQGRRPQHF
TRBD1	TRBJ2-2	TRBV6-5	once	TGTGCCAGCAGGCGGACAGGGTTACCCGGGGAGCTGTTTTTT	CASRRTGLPGELFF
TRBD1	TRBJ1-6	TRBV7-8	NA	TGTGCCAGCAGCTCGACAGGGAGCTATAATTCACCCCTCCACTTT	CASSSTGSYNSPLHF
TRBD1	TRBJ2-7	TRBV5-3	medium-sized	TGTGCCAGCACCCCGGGACAGGGTAGTTCTGGCGAGCAGTACTTC	CASTPGQGSSGEQYF
TRBD1	TRBJ1-2	TRBV7-2	few	TGTGCCAGCAGCTTTAGACAGGGAGCTAACTATGGCTACACCTTC	CASSFRQGANYGYTF
TRBD1	TRBJ2-1	TRBV28	NA	TGTGCCAGCAGTTTAATCGGACAGGGTGCCCCACACGATGAGCAGTTCTTC	CASSLIGQGAPHDEQFF